This TCR beta chain was sequenced in a study of persistence of HIV-infected CD4 T cells. For the study at large: The sample holds CD4+ T cells responsive to CMV or HIV-1 Gag.

Stimulation used around 10 ug/mL lysate from CMV-infected fibroblasts. CD40L-negative CD69-negative CD45RO-high memory CD4+ T cells were sorted as populations depleted of antigen-responding cells. For at least 4 years, plasma HIV-1 RNA was undetectable (<50 copies/mL). The libraries were made with immunoSEQ version 4 in survey mode. Each sample used up to 1 ug genomic DNA diluted to roughly 10 ng/uL. Sequenced by immunoSEQ multiplex PCR; TCRdb stores in-frame clones only, minus some. The table lists more than 30,000 clones, less than 90% of them singletons, with less than 2% in the top ten. Turning to this clone: What it binds is not known.

CDR1 and CDR2 (germline): DFQATT, SNEGSKA (reference sequence). This CDR3 has 11 residues. Trimming left V 4 bases short and J 11 bases short, with 14 bases between. The sample here was CD4+ T cells sorted from PBMCs after approximately 18-hour stimulation, taken from a patient who received antiretroviral therapy. The chain recombines TRBV20-1 with TRBJ1-1; D gene unclear. This sequence was found in an adult man with HIV who was CMV-seropositive. CDR3 DNA: TGCAGTGCTACCCGGGTTCTTGGGGCTTTCTTT. Amino acids: CSATRVLGAFF.